The 32 T cell receptor beta chains reported below all come from one sample, sequenced in a study of beta chain features in type 1 diabetes. Study outcomes and limitations: People with Type 1 diabetes carried modestly yet significantly shorter TCRB CDR3s in all four CD4+ subsets.

Antigen specificity for these receptors is unknown. Every isolated RNA sample was fully reverse transcribed, so sequencing captured expressed TCRB transcripts. The repertoire was sequenced with immunoSEQ multiplex PCR; TCRdb's copy has only in-frame clones and lacks some. Of around 690,000 clones detected, 12% appear once; the ten largest clones hold around 0.12%. Source material: naive CD4+ T cells from blood. These receptor sequences come from a young man with type 1 diabetes.

This chain links TRBV7-2 with TRBJ2-3; perhaps TRBD2 as D (6 bases). The CDR3 totals 17 residues. V lost 0 bases and J lost 2, with 15 bases in between. Germline V lookup: CDR1 SGHTA, CDR2 FQGNSA. CDR3 DNA sequence: TGTGCCAGCAGCTTAGCTCTTTTGGGGGGACCCACAGATACGCAGTATTTT. It is translated as CASSLALLGGPTDTQYF.

The chain uses TRBV6-5 and TRBJ2-7; 10 positions match TRBD1. From germline, CDR1 is MNHEY and CDR2 SVGAGI. Unmatched junction bases numbered 6, after V lost 2 bases and J lost 2 bases. The CDR3 has 16 residues. The CDR3 here is CASSYQDRGSTYEQYF. CDR3 DNA sequence: TGTGCCAGCAGTTACCAGGACAGGGGGTCCACCTACGAGCAGTACTTC.

This clone turned up a few times. The genes are TRBV28 and TRBJ1-2; a possible D gene is TRBD1 (6 bases). V lost 6 bases to trimming and J lost 1 base, with 21 bases between them. CDR3 size: 17 residues. Germline CDR1 MDHEN, CDR2 SYDVKM. CDR3 DNA: TGTGCCAGCAGATCCGCACAGGGTTCACCCCATAACTATGGCTACACCTTC. Translation gives CASRSAQGSPHNYGYTF.

The chain couples TRBV9 to TRBJ1-1, with D unclear. This CDR3 region has 14 residues. Germline CDR1 reads SGDLS; CDR2 reads YYNGEE. The ends were cut back, 0 bases at V and 1 base at J, with 7 bases in the middle. CDR3: CASSVDGRNTEAFF. The CDR3 DNA reads TGTGCCAGCAGCGTAGACGGGCGGAACACTGAAGCTTTCTTT.

This chain connects TRBV15 to TRBJ2-1; D might be TRBD2 (6 bases). This CDR3 has 15 residues. Germline values: CDR1 LNHNV, CDR2 YYDKDF (reference sequence). Trimming took off 3 bases at V and 9 bases at J, with 18 bases between the two ends. CDR3 sequence reads: CATSRAGTLGGEQFF. CDR3 bases: TGTGCCACCAGCAGGGCCGGGACTCTGGGTGGTGAGCAGTTCTTC.

This clone was observed a few times. The chain couples TRBV7-2 to TRBJ2-3; possible D gene TRBD2, 6 bases. Trimming pared 10 bases from V and 2 bases from J, leaving 10 bases between. There are 12 residues in the CDR3. Looked up from germline, CDR1 is SGHTA and CDR2 is FQGNSA. The CDR3 DNA reads TGTGCCATCCGGACTATCACAGATACGCAGTATTTT. Residues: CAIRTITDTQYF. The full variable domain, with the rest looked up from reference TRBV7-2 and TRBJ2-3, is GAGVSQSPSNKVTEKGKDVELRCDPISGHTALYWYRQSLGQGLEFLIYFQGNSAPDKSGLPSDRFSAERTGGSVSTLTIQRTQQEDSAVYLCAIRTITDTQYFGPGTRLTVL.

The chain recombines TRBV20-1 with TRBJ1-2; D possibly corresponds to TRBD1 (6 bases). Germline V gives CDR1 DFQATT, CDR2 SNEGSKA (reference sequence). Trimming took off 4 bases at V and 7 bases at J, with 10 bases between the two ends. The CDR3 has 11 residues. CDR3 nucleotides: TGCAGTGCTAAACAGGGCTCTGGCTACACCTTC. Residues: CSAKQGSGYTF.

This CDR3 reads CASSEARYLGAFF. The CDR3 nucleotides are TGTGCCAGCAGTGAAGCACGATATTTGGGAGCTTTCTTT. The J gene is TRBJ1-1, the V gene TRBV2; D is unclear. The germline gives CDR1 SNHLY, CDR2 FYNNEI. Trimming took off 0 bases at V and 10 bases at J, with 12 bases between the two ends. The CDR3 extends over 13 amino acids.

V and J are TRBV29-1 and TRBJ1-2, with D possibly TRBD1 on 5 matching bases. The length of the CDR3 is 14 residues. Germline CDR1 SQVTM, CDR2 ANQGSEA. This chain's CDR3 is CSTTSPDSPYGYTF. The CDR3 nucleotides read TGCAGTACGACCTCGCCCGACAGTCCCTATGGCTACACCTTC. The full variable domain, its missing parts supplied by reference TRBV29-1 and TRBJ1-2, is SAVISQKPSRDICQRGTSLTIQCQVDSQVTMMFWYRQQPGQSLTLIATANQGSEATYESGFVIDKFPISRPNLTFSTLTVSNMSPEDSSIYLCSTTSPDSPYGYTFGSGTRLTVV.

This clone came up a few times. The CDR3, as DNA: TGTGCCAGCAGTGAAGAAGGGGCGCGGGGCTACACCTTC. This gives the protein CASSEEGARGYTF. The chain employs TRBV25-1 and TRBJ1-2; tentative D call: TRBD1 (5 bases). The CDR3 spans 13 residues. Between the trimmed V and J ends, which lost 2 bases and 8 bases, there was a span of 12 bases. The germline V gene encodes CDR1 MGHDK and CDR2 SYGVNS.

The rearrangement uses TRBV7-9 and TRBJ2-7; 9 positions agree with TRBD1. Germline-derived CDR1 and CDR2 are SEHNR and FQNEAQ (reference sequence). The CDR3 length is 15 residues. V dropped 2 bases and J dropped 3; count of bases not matched to a gene: 5. CDR3 DNA: TGTGCCAGCAGCTTAAAGACAGGGGGATACTACGAGCAGTACTTC. This translates into CASSLKTGGYYEQYF.

This clone was recorded at least ten times. The chain uses TRBV10-3 and TRBJ2-1; TRBD1 might be the D (5 bases). This CDR3 is 13 amino acids long. V lost 2 bases to trimming and J lost 4 bases, with 6 bases between them. The germline CDR1 and CDR2 sequences are ENHRY and SYGVKD. CDR3: CAISEDRYNEQFF. CDR3 coding DNA: TGTGCCATCAGTGAGGACAGATACAATGAGCAGTTCTTC.

In its sample, this clone was seen a few times. Other DNA sequences in the same sample also yield this CDR3. This chain joins TRBV5-1 and TRBJ2-1; a weak D match, TRBD1 (5 bases). Trimming took off 0 bases at V and 4 bases at J, with 11 bases between the two ends. This CDR3 contains 15 residues. Germline values: CDR1 SGHRS, CDR2 YFSETQ. The CDR3 bases are TGCGCCAGCAGCTTGGGACAGCCTAGTTACAATGAGCAGTTCTTC. It specifies CASSLGQPSYNEQFF.

This clone was counted only a few times. This rearrangement joins TRBV28 to TRBJ2-7; a possible D gene is TRBD2 (6 bases). The CDR3 consists of 14 residues. Germline V gene sequence: CDR1 MDHEN, CDR2 SYDVKM. V shed 5 bases and J shed 2 bases, with 13 bases lying between them. In nucleotides, the CDR3 is TGTGCCAGCAGTAGCCCTGGCGGGACCTACGAGCAGTACTTC. Translating gives CASSSPGGTYEQYF. The full variable domain, completed using reference TRBV28 and TRBJ2-7, is DVKVTQSSRYLVKRTGEKVFLECVQDMDHENMFWYRQDPGLGLRLIYFSYDVKMKEKGDIPEGYSVSREKKERFSLILESASTNQTSMYLCASSSPGGTYEQYFGPGTRLTVT.

This clone has just a few counts. V and J are TRBV6-6 and TRBJ1-2, with TRBD1 matching 7 bases. The length of the CDR3 is 14 residues. Germline values: CDR1 MNHNY, CDR2 SVGAGI (reference sequence). The V segment lost 6 bases and the J segment 7 bases; nucleotides outside the gene matches: 11. The CDR3 reads CASRPSTGLLGYTF. CDR3 DNA sequence: TGTGCCAGCAGACCTTCGACAGGGCTCCTTGGCTACACCTTC.

The table lists this clone with a few counts. V is TRBV9 and J is TRBJ2-7, with 7 bases aligning to TRBD2. The CDR3 contains 14 residues. V was pared by 4 bases and J by 2 bases, with 6 bases of the junction left unmatched. CDR1 is SGDLS, CDR2 YYNGEE, per germline. CDR3 bases: TGTGCCAGCAGCAGGACTAGTAATACCTACGAGCAGTACTTC. It specifies CASSRTSNTYEQYF. Using reference TRBV9 and TRBJ2-7 for the parts outside the CDR3, the full variable domain is DSGVTQTPKHLITATGQRVTLRCSPRSGDLSVYWYQQSLDQGLQFLIQYYNGEERAKGNILERFSAQQFPDLHSELNLSSLELGDSALYFCASSRTSNTYEQYFGPGTRLTVT.

Many counts were recorded for this clone. This chain uses TRBV4-3 with TRBJ2-6; D gene ambiguous. Germline V gene data show CDR1 as LGHNA and CDR2 as YSLEER. The CDR3 has 14 amino acids. Deletions cut 4 bases from V and 1 base from J, with 5 bases between. DNA for the CDR3: TGCGCCAGCAGCCTATATTCTGGGGCCAACGTCCTGACTTTC. Its translation: CASSLYSGANVLTF.

Note on this clone: This sample includes further DNA sequences coding for the same CDR3. The chain recombines TRBV10-3 with TRBJ2-5; D uncertain. This CDR3 has 12 amino acids. Germline V gene data show CDR1 as ENHRY and CDR2 as SYGVKD. Trimming took off 6 bases at V and 1 base at J, with 6 bases between the two ends. The CDR3 reads CAISDRQETQYF. CDR3 sequence (DNA): TGTGCCATCAGCGACCGCCAAGAGACCCAGTACTTC.

The chain uses TRBV7-6 and TRBJ2-5; D is unclear. V lost 1 base, J lost 5 bases, and 8 bases lay in between. Germline-derived CDR1 and CDR2 are SGHVS and FNYEAQ. CDR3 length: 13 amino acids. CDR3 in DNA: TGTGCCAGCAGCTTAGGATCGCGCGAGACCCAGTACTTC. Protein sequence: CASSLGSRETQYF.

V is TRBV15 and J is TRBJ2-7; D is unresolved. CDR1 is LNHNV and CDR2 is YYDKDF in the germline V gene (reference sequence). V lost 0 bases to trimming and J lost 2 bases, with 5 bases between them. The CDR3 is 13 residues long. The CDR3 bases are TGTGCCACCAGCAGAGATTGGGCCTACGAGCAGTACTTC. Translated, it gives CATSRDWAYEQYF. Looking up the rest from reference TRBV15 and TRBJ2-7 gives the full variable domain: DAMVIQNPRYQVTQFGKPVTLSCSQTLNHNVMYWYQQKSSQAPKLLFHYYDKDFNNEADTPDNFQSRRPNTSFCFLDIRSPGLGDTAMYLCATSRDWAYEQYFGPGTRLTVT.

Notes on this clone: Different DNA sequences within this sample yield the same CDR3. The rearrangement uses TRBV7-2 and TRBJ2-7; 7 bases agree with TRBD2. This CDR3 has 13 amino acids. Trimming cost V 3 bases and J 3 bases; bases outside gene matches: 2. The V gene's germline CDR1 is SGHTA and CDR2 FQGNSA. CDR3 nucleotides: TGTGCCAGCAGCTTCACGGGGGGCTACGAGCAGTACTTC. This encodes CASSFTGGYEQYF.

This rearrangement joins TRBV19 to TRBJ1-2, with 8 bases matching TRBD1. The V gene's germline CDR1 is LNHDA and CDR2 SQIVND (reference sequence). V was clipped by 6 bases and J by 5 bases; unmatched bases: 8. CDR3 size: 14 residues. The CDR3 DNA sequence: TGTGCCAGTAGACAGGACAGGGTCGCTTATGGCTACACCTTC. Amino acid sequence: CASRQDRVAYGYTF.

This clone was detected a few times. This same CDR3 is encoded by further DNA sequences in the sample. This chain uses TRBV9 with TRBJ2-7; 7 nucleotides agree with TRBD1. J was trimmed by 4 bases and V by 2 bases; bases with no gene match: 9. The CDR3 runs 15 residues. The germline V gene has CDR1 SGDLS and CDR2 YYNGEE. This chain's CDR3 is CASSVGTEGPYEQYF. The DNA of the CDR3 is TGTGCCAGCAGCGTTGGGACAGAAGGGCCTTACGAGCAGTACTTC.

The chain uses TRBV7-2 and TRBJ2-5; 11 bases agree with TRBD2. The V and J ends lost 5 bases and 2 bases, in that order; junction bases with no gene match: 10. CDR3 length equals 17 residues. The germline CDR1 and CDR2 sequences are SGHTA and FQGNSA. CDR3 coding DNA: TGTGCCAGCAGCCTGACTCTAGCGGGGGGTTCTCAAGAGACCCAGTACTTC. Translation gives CASSLTLAGGSQETQYF.

This clone was found a few times. This chain links TRBV9 with TRBJ2-3; D not resolved. V lost 4 bases and J lost 6, with 6 bases in between. CDR3 length equals 11 residues. From germline, CDR1 is SGDLS and CDR2 YYNGEE. This chain's CDR3 is CASSLDDTQYF. The CDR3 region has the DNA TGTGCCAGCAGCCTCGACGATACGCAGTATTTT.

This clone was recorded a few times. The chain couples TRBV5-6 to TRBJ1-5; D unresolved. CDR3 length: 15 residues. Germline V lookup: CDR1 SGHDT, CDR2 YYEEEE. Trimming took 1 base from V and 0 from J, leaving 8 bases between them. The DNA of the CDR3 is TGTGCCAGCAGCTTGAAACAGACTAGCAATCAGCCCCAGCATTTT. As protein: CASSLKQTSNQPQHF.

The V call is TRBV29-1, the J call TRBJ1-1; 8 bases align to TRBD1. J gave up 1 base and V 6 bases, and 4 bases lay outside the gene matches. Germline values: CDR1 SQVTM, CDR2 ANQGSEA. CDR3 size: 13 residues. The CDR3, as DNA: TGCAGCGTCATAGACAGGGGGAACACTGAAGCTTTCTTT. This translates into CSVIDRGNTEAFF. The full variable domain, with the rest looked up from reference TRBV29-1 and TRBJ1-1, is SAVISQKPSRDICQRGTSLTIQCQVDSQVTMMFWYRQQPGQSLTLIATANQGSEATYESGFVIDKFPISRPNLTFSTLTVSNMSPEDSSIYLCSVIDRGNTEAFFGQGTRLTVV.

The chain links TRBV27 to TRBJ1-4; unclear D gene. The V end was cut by 8 bases, the J end by 1 base, with 8 bases between. The length of the CDR3 is 13 residues. Germline values: CDR1 MNHEY, CDR2 SMNVEV (reference sequence). CDR3 bases: TGTGCCAGCTCACGGAAAACTAATGAAAAACTGTTTTTT. Its protein is CASSRKTNEKLFF.

The chain joins TRBV2 to TRBJ1-5, with D tentatively TRBD1 (5 bases). CDR1 is SNHLY, CDR2 FYNNEI, per germline. With 6 bases removed from V and 9 bases from J, the gap between germline ends came to 12 bases. The CDR3 loop spans 12 amino acids. The CDR3 loop reads CASRGPGSPQHF. The CDR3, as DNA: TGTGCCAGCAGGGGACCCGGGTCGCCCCAGCATTTT.

A few counts support this clone. The chain recombines TRBV28 with TRBJ2-7, with 7 bases aligning to TRBD1. The germline CDR1 and CDR2 sequences are MDHEN and SYDVKM. The CDR3 has 13 amino acids. The ends lost 6 bases at V and 1 base at J; junction bases unmatched: 3. The CDR3 nucleotides read TGTGCCAGCAGCTGGGGACAGTCCTACGAGCAGTACTTC. Its translation is CASSWGQSYEQYF.

The sample holds a few counts of this clone. The rearrangement uses TRBV10-3 and TRBJ1-1; D is undetermined. Between the trimmed V and J ends, which lost 8 bases and 3 bases, there was a span of 13 bases. The germline gives CDR1 ENHRY, CDR2 SYGVKD. The CDR3 is 13 residues long. The CDR3 bases are TGTGCCATCGCGGCCCTGGGCTACACTGAAGCTTTCTTT. It encodes CAIAALGYTEAFF.

The chain links TRBV11-2 to TRBJ2-5; possibly TRBD2 for D (7 bases). This CDR3 has 15 amino acids. Germline V lookup: CDR1 SGHAT, CDR2 FQNNGV. The V gene lost 3 bases and the J gene lost 5 bases, with 16 bases spanning the gap. CDR3 sequence (DNA): TGTGCCAGCAGCTTGGGTGCGCGGGGGCGGGAGACCCAGTACTTC. Its protein is CASSLGARGRETQYF.